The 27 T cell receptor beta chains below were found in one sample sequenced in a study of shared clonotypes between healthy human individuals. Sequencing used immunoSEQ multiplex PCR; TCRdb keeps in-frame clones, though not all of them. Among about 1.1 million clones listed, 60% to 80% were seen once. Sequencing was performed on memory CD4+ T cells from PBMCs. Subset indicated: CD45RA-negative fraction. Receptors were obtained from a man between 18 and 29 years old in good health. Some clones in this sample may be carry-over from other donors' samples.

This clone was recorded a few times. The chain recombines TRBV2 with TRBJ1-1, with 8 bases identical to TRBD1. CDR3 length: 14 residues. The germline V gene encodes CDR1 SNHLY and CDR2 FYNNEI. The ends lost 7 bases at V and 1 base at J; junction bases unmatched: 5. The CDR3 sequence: CASTPGQGNTEAFF. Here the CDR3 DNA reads TGTGCCAGCACCCCAGGACAGGGGAACACTGAAGCTTTCTTT.

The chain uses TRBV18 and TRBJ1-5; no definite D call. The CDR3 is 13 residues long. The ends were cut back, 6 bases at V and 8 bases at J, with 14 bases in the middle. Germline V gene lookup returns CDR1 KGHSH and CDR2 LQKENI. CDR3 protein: CASSPEGGKPQHF. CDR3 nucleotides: TGTGCCAGCTCGCCCGAGGGAGGGAAGCCCCAGCATTTT.

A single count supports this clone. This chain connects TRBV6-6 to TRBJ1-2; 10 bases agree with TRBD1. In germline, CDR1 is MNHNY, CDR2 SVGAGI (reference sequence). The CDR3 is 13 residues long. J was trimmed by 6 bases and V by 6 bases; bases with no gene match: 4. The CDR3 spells CASRRQGADGYTF. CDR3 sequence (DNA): TGTGCCAGCAGGAGACAGGGGGCAGATGGCTACACCTTC.

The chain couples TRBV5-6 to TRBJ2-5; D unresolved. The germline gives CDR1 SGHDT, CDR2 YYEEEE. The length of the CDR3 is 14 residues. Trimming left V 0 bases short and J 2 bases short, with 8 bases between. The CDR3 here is CASSLVSSQETQYF. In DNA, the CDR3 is TGTGCCAGCAGCTTGGTTTCCAGTCAAGAGACCCAGTACTTC.

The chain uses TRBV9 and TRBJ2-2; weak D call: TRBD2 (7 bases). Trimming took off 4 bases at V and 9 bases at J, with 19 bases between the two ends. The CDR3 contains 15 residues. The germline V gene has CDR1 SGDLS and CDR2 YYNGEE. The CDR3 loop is CASSPRQGRGWELFF. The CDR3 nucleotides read TGTGCCAGCAGCCCCCGGCAGGGGAGGGGTTGGGAGCTGTTTTTT.

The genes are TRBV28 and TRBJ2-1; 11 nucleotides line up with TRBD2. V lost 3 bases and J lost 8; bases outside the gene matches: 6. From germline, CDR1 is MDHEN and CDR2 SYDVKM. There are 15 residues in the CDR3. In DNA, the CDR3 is TGTGCCAGCAGTTTCGTACTAGCGGGAGCGTATGAGCAGTTCTTC. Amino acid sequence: CASSFVLAGAYEQFF.

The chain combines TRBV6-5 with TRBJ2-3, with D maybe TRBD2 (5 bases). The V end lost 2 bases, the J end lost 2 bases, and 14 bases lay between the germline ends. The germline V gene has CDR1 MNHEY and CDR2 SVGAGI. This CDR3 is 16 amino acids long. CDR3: CASSYGRNGDTDTQYF. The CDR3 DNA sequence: TGTGCCAGCAGTTACGGGAGAAATGGGGACACAGATACGCAGTATTTT.

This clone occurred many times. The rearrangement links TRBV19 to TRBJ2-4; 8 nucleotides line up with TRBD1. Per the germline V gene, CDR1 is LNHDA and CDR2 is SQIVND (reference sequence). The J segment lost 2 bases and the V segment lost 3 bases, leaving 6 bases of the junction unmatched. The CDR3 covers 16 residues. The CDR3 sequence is CASSIQGAYSKNIQYF. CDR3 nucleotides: TGTGCCAGTAGTATCCAGGGGGCATATTCCAAAAACATTCAGTACTTC.

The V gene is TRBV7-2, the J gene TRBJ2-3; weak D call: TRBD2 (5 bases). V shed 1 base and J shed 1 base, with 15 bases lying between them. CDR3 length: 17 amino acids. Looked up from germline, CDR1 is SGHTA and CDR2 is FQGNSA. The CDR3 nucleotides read TGTGCCAGCAGCTTAGTCGAGTTAGCGTATGGCACAGATACGCAGTATTTT. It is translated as CASSLVELAYGTDTQYF.

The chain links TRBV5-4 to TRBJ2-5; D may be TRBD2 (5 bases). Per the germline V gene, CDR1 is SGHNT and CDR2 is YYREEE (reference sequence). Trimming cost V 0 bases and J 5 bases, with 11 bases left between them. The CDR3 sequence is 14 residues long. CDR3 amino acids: CASSLAGVWETQYF. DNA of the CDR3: TGTGCCAGCAGCTTGGCCGGGGTGTGGGAGACCCAGTACTTC.

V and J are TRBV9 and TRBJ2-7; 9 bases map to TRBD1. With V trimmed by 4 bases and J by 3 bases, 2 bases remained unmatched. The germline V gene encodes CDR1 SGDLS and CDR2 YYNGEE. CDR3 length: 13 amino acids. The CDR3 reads CASSRDRDYEQYF. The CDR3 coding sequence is TGTGCCAGCAGCCGGGACAGGGACTACGAGCAGTACTTC. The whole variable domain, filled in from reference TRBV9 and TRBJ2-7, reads DSGVTQTPKHLITATGQRVTLRCSPRSGDLSVYWYQQSLDQGLQFLIQYYNGEERAKGNILERFSAQQFPDLHSELNLSSLELGDSALYFCASSRDRDYEQYFGPGTRLTVT.

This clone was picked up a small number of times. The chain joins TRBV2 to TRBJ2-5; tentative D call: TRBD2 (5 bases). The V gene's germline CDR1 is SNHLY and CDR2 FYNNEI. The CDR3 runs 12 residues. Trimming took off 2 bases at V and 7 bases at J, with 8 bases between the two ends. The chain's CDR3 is CASSERSGTQYF. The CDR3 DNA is TGTGCCAGCAGTGAACGCAGCGGGACCCAGTACTTC.

The CDR3 DNA sequence: TGTGCCAGCTCTCGGGACAGAACTCACCCCCTAAGCGCAGATACGCAGTATTTT. Translation gives CASSRDRTHPLSADTQYF. The rearrangement joins TRBV18 to TRBJ2-3, with TRBD1 matching over 7 bases. The CDR3 has 18 amino acids. CDR1 and CDR2 (germline): KGHSH, LQKENI. Losses at the gene ends were 6 bases for V and 4 bases for J; bases not matched to a gene: 19.

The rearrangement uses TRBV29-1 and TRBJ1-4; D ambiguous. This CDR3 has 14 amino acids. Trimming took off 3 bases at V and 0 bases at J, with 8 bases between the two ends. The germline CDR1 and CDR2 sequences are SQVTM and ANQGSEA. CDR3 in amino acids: CSVDADATNEKLFF. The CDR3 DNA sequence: TGCAGCGTTGACGCAGATGCAACTAATGAAAAACTGTTTTTT.

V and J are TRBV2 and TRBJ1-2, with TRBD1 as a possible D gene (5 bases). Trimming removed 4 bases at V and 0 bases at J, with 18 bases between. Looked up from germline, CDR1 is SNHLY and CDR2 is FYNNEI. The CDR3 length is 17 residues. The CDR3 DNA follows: TGTGCCAGCAGTGTTGGGGCTCCTACCGAGGCTAACTATGGCTACACCTTC. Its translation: CASSVGAPTEANYGYTF.

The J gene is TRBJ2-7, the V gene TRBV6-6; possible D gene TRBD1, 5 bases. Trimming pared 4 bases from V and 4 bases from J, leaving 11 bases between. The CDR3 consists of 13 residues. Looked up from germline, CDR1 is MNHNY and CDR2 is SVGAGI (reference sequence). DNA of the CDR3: TGTGCCAGCAGTTTCTCGGACACTTACGAGCAGTACTTC. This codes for CASSFSDTYEQYF.

The CDR3 DNA reads TGTGCCATCAGTGCCTTTAAGGGCGGGAGAACCACCGGGGAGCTGTTTTTT. As protein: CAISAFKGGRTTGELFF. V and J are TRBV10-3 and TRBJ2-2, with 7 positions matching TRBD2. The CDR3 runs to 17 residues. In germline, CDR1 is ENHRY, CDR2 SYGVKD. V shed 4 bases and J 4 bases; nucleotides not matched to a gene: 12.

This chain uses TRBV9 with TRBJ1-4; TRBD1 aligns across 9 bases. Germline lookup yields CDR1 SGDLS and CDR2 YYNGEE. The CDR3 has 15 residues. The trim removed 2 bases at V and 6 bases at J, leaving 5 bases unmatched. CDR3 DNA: TGTGCCAGCAGCGTTGGACAGGGGAAGGATGAAAAACTGTTTTTT. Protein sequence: CASSVGQGKDEKLFF.

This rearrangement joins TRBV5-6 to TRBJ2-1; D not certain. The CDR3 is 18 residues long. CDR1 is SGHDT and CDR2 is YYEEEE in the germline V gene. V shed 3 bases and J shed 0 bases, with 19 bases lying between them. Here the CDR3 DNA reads TGTGCCAGCAGCTCCCGCCCCGACTCGCCTCGCTCCTACAATGAGCAGTTCTTC. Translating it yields CASSSRPDSPRSYNEQFF.

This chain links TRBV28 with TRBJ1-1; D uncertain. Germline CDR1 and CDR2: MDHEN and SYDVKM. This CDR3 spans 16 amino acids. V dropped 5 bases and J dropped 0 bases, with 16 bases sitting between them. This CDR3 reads CASSLFPAVMNTEAFF. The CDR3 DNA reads TGTGCCAGCAGTCTCTTCCCGGCGGTCATGAACACTGAAGCTTTCTTT.

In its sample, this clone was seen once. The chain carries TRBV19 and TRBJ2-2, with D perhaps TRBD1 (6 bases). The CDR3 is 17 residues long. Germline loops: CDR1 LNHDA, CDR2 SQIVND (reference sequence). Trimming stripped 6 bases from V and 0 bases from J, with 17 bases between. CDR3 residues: CASSLRRTESNTGELFF. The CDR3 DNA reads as TGTGCCAGTAGCCTGAGAAGGACAGAATCGAACACCGGGGAGCTGTTTTTT. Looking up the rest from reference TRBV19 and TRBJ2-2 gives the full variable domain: DGGITQSPKYLFRKEGQNVTLSCEQNLNHDAMYWYRQDPGQGLRLIYYSQIVNDFQKGDIAEGYSVSREKKESFPLTVTSAQKNPTAFYLCASSLRRTESNTGELFFGEGSRLTVL.

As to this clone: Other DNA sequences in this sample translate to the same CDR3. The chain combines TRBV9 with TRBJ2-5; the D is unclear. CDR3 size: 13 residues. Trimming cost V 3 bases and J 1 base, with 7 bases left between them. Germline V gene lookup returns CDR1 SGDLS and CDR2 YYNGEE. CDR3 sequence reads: CASSGAAQETQYF. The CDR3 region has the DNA TGTGCCAGCAGCGGCGCAGCCCAAGAGACCCAGTACTTC.

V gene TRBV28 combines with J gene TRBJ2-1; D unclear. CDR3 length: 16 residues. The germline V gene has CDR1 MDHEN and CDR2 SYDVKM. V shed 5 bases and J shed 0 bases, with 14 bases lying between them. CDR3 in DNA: TGTGCCAGCAGTGGGCGGCCATCGGGCTCCTACAATGAGCAGTTCTTC. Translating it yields CASSGRPSGSYNEQFF.

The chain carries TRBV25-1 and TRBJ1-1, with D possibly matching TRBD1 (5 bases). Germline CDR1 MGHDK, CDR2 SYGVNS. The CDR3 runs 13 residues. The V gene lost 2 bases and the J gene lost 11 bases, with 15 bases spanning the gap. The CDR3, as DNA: TGTGCCAGCAGTGAAGGAGGGACCGGTAGGGCTTTCTTT. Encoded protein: CASSEGGTGRAFF. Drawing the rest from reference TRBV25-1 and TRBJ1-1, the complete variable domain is EADIYQTPRYLVIGTGKKITLECSQTMGHDKMYWYQQDPGMELHLIHYSYGVNSTEKGDLSSESTVSRIRTEHFPLTLESARPSHTSQYLCASSEGGTGRAFFGQGTRLTVV.

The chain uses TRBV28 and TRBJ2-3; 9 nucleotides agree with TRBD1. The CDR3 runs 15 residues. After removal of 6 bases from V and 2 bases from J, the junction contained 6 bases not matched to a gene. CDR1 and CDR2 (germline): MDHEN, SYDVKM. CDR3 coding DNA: TGTGCCAGCAGGGGGGGACAGGGACCCACAGATACGCAGTATTTT. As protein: CASRGGQGPTDTQYF.

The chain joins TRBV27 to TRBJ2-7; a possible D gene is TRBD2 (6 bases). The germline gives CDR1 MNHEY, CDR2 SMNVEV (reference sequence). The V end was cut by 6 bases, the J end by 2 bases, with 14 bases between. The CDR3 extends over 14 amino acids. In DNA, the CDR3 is TGTGCCAGCAGATCGGGACTTGGGGCCTACGAGCAGTACTTC. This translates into CASRSGLGAYEQYF.

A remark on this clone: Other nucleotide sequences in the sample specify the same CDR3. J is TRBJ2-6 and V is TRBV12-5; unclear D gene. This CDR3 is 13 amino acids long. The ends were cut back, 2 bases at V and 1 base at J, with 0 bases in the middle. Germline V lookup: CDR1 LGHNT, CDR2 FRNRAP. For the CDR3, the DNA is TGTGCTAGTGGTTTGTCTGGGGCCAACGTCCTGACTTTC. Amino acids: CASGLSGANVLTF. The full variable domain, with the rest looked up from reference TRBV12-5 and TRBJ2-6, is DARVTQTPRHKVTEMGQEVTMRCQPILGHNTVFWYRQTMMQGLELLAYFRNRAPLDDSGMPKDRFSAEMPDATLATLKIQPSEPRDSAVYFCASGLSGANVLTFGAGSRLTVL.